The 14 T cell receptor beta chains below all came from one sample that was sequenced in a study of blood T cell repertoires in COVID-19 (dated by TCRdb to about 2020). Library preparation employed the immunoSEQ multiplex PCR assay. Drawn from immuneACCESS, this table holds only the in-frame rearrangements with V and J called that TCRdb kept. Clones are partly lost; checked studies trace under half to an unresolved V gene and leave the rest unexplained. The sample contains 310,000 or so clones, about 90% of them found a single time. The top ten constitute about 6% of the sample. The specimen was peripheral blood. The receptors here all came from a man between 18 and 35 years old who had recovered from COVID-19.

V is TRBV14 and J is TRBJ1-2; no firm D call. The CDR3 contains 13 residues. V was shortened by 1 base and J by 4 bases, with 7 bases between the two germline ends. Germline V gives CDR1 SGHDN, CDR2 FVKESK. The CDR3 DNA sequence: TGTGCCAGCAGCCAAGGAGCTAGCTATGGCTACACCTTC. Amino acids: CASSQGASYGYTF. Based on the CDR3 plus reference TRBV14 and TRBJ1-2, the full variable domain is EAGVTQFPSHSVIEKGQTVTLRCDPISGHDNLYWYRRVMGKEIKFLLHFVKESKQDESGMPNNRFLAERTGGTYSTLKVQPAELEDSGVYFCASSQGASYGYTFGSGTRLTVV.

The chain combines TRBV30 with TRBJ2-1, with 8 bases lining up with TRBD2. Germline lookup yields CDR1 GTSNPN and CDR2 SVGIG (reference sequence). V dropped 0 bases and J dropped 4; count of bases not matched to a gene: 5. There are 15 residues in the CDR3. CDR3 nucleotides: TGTGCCTGGAGTGTCGGTAGCGGGATGTACAATGAGCAGTTCTTC. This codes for CAWSVGSGMYNEQFF.

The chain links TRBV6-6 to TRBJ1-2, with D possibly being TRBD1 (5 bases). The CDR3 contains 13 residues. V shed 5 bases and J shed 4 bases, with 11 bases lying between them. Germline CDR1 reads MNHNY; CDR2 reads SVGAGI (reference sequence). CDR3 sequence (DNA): TGTGCCAGCAGTCCCAGGGCCGCCTATGGCTACACCTTC. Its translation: CASSPRAAYGYTF.

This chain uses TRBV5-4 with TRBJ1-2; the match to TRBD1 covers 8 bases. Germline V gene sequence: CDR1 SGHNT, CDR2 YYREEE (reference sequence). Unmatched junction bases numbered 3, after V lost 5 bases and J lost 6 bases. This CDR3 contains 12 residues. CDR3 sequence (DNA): TGTGCCAGCAGTTCGACAGGGGATGGCTACACCTTC. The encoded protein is CASSSTGDGYTF.

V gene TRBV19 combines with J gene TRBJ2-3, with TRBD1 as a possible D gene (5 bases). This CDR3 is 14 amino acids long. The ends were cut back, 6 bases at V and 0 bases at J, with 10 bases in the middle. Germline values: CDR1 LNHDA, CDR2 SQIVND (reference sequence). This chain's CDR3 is CASSQGPSTDTQYF. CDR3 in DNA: TGTGCCAGTAGCCAGGGCCCTAGCACAGATACGCAGTATTTT.

CDR3 coding DNA: TGTGCCAGCAGCTACGGACTAATGGGGGAGCTGTTTTTT. This codes for CASSYGLMGELFF. The chain links TRBV7-3 to TRBJ2-2; D may be TRBD2 (6 bases). There are 13 residues in the CDR3. CDR1 is SGHTA and CDR2 is FQGTGA in the germline V gene. Trimming left V 4 bases short and J 8 bases short, with 11 bases between.

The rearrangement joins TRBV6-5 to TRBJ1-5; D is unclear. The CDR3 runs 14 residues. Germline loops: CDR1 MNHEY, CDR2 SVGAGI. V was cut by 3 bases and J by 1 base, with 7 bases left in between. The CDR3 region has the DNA TGTGCCAGCAGTTATGTCCCAAGCAATCAGCCCCAGCATTTT. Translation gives CASSYVPSNQPQHF.

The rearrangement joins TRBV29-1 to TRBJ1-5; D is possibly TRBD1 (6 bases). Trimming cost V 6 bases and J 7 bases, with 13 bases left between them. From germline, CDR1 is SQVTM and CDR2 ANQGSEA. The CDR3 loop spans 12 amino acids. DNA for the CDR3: TGCAGCGTCCGGGACACAGGGCAGCCCCAGCATTTT. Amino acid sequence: CSVRDTGQPQHF. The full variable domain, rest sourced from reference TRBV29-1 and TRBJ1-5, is SAVISQKPSRDICQRGTSLTIQCQVDSQVTMMFWYRQQPGQSLTLIATANQGSEATYESGFVIDKFPISRPNLTFSTLTVSNMSPEDSSIYLCSVRDTGQPQHFGDGTRLSIL.

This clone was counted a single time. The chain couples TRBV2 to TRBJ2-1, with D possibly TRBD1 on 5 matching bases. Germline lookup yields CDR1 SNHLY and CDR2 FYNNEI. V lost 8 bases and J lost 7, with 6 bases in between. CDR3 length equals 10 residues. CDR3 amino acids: CASDRNEQFF. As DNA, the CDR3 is TGTGCCAGCGACAGAAATGAGCAGTTCTTC.

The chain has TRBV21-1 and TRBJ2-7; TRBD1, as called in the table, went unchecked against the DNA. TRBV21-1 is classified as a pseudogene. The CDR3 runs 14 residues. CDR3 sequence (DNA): TGTGCCAGCGTGTGGGGGACAGACTCCTACGAGCAGTACTTC. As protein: CASVWGTDSYEQYF.

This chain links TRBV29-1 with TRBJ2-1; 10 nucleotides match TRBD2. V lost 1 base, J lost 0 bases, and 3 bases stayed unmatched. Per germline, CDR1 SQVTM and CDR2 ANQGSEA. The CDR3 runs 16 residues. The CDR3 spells CSVEGTSGHSYNEQFF. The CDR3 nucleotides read TGCAGCGTTGAAGGGACTAGCGGCCACTCCTACAATGAGCAGTTCTTC.

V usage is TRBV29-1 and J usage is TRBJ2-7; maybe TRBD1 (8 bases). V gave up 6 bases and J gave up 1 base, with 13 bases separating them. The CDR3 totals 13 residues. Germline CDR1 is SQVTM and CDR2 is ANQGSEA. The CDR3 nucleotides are TGCAGCGTCCAACAGGGGGGGTCCTACGAGCAGTACTTC. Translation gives CSVQQGGSYEQYF.

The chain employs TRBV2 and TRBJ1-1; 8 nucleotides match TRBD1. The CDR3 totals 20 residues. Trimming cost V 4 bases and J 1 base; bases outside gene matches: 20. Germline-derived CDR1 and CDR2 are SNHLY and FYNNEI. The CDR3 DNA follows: TGTGCCAGCAGTGGGGTGATCGGCAGGGGGCAGAAAAGGCAGAACACTGAAGCTTTCTTT. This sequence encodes CASSGVIGRGQKRQNTEAFF. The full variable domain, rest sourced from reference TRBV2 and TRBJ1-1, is EPEVTQTPSHQVTQMGQEVILRCVPISNHLYFYWYRQILGQKVEFLVSFYNNEISEKSEIFDDQFSVERPDGSNFTLKIRSTKLEDSAMYFCASSGVIGRGQKRQNTEAFFGQGTRLTVV.

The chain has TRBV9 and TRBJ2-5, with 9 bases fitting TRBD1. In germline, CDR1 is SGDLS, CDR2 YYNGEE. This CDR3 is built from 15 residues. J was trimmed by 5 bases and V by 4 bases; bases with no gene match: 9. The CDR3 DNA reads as TGTGCCAGCAGCCCCCCCGGGACAGGGACGGAGACCCAGTACTTC. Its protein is CASSPPGTGTETQYF.